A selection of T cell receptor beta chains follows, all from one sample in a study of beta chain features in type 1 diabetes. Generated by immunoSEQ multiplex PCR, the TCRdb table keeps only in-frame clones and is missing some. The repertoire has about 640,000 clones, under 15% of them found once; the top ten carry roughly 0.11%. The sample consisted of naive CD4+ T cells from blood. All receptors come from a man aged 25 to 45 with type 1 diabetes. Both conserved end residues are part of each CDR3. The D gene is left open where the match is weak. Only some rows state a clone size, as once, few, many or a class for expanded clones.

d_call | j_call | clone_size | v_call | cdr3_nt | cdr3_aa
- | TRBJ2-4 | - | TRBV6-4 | TGTGCCAGCAGTGTCTCGGACGGGGACCAAAACATTCAGTACTTC | CASSVSDGDQNIQYF
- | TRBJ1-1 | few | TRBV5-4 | TGTGGGTTTTCGGCCCTGGAGGACACTGAAGCTTTCTTT | CGFSALEDTEAFF
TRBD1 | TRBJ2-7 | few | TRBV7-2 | TGTGCCAGCAGCTTCACGCCGGGACAGGGGGCCCACGAGCAGTACTTC | CASSFTPGQGAHEQYF
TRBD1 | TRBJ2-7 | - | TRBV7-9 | TGTGCCATTGGACAGGGAGGCGTCGAGCAGTACTTC | CAIGQGGVEQYF
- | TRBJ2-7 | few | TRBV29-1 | TGCAGCTGCACCGGGACAAAGAGCTCCTACGAGCAGTACTTC | CSCTGTKSSYEQYF
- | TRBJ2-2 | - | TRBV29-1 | TGCAGCGCCTCCGGGACATACACCGGGGAGCTGTTTTTT | CSASGTYTGELFF
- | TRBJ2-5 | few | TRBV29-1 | TGCAGCGTCGGGGACCCTCGGCCGGAGACCCAGTACTTC | CSVGDPRPETQYF
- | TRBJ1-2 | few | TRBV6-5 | TGTGCCAGCAGTTACTCCGGGTCCTATGGCTACACCTTC | CASSYSGSYGYTF
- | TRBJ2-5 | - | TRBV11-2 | TGTGCCAGCAGCCCTAGGGACAATTACGAGACCCAGTACTTC | CASSPRDNYETQYF
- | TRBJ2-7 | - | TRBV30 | TGTGCCTGGAGTGTACTTCCAGGCCCCTACGAGCAGTACTTC | CAWSVLPGPYEQYF
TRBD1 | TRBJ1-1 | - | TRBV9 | TGTGCCAGCAGTCGACAGGGACTGGACACTGAAGCTTTCTTT | CASSRQGLDTEAFF
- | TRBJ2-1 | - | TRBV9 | TGTGCCAGCAGCGCCGGATTAAATGAGCAGTTCTTC | CASSAGLNEQFF
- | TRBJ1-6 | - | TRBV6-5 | TGTGCCAGCAGTTACTCGGGTAGGACCTATAATTCACCCCTCCACTTT | CASSYSGRTYNSPLHF